This TCR beta chain was retrieved from a study of cytomegalovirus exposure and HLA in healthy donors (dated by TCRdb to 2016 to 2017). With respect to the entire study: In an earlier analysis of about 560 of the donors, about 270 Gb of sequence data and approximately 100 million unique TCR beta sequences from 180 million or so T cells were reported. An early release that covered around 590 HLA-typed donors contained approximately 300 gigabases of sequencing data and 65 million to 100 million unique TCR sequences. Of the roughly 390 genotyped donors, 81% were placed in the genetic ancestry cluster associated with self-reported Caucasian donors. The study aimed to test whether cataloging public T cell receptors could reveal signatures of past pathogen exposure. The study profiled the T cell repertoires of hundreds of subjects by immunosequencing and related them to cytomegalovirus serostatus. In addition to the first cohort of 666 subjects, a separate validation cohort of 120 different subjects was used. High-throughput TCR immunosequencing, statistical association of individual TCRs with disease status, and machine learning were combined to predict cytomegalovirus infection status. To study patterns of TCR occurrence, a later analysis re-analyzed previously published TCR beta repertoires from around 700 donors and added high-resolution HLA genotyping. The later analysis used no new phenotypic data to find candidate immune exposures, relying instead on TCR beta sequences and their occurrence across donors. To decide whether each TCR beta V gene segment behaved as functional or pseudogenic, an earlier analysis of approximately 600 of the donors relied on high-throughput TCR beta sequencing. Donor age, sex, ethnicity and CMV serostatus were collected together with the repertoire data. In a later genetic analysis, genome-wide SNP genotypes for about three fifths of the 666 donors were used, and that subset was treated as a discovery cohort. All discovery cohort repertoires had been generated on a single sequencing platform. Class I and class II HLA loci were covered by the typing at four-digit resolution. Typing coverage varied by locus: roughly 629-640 donors for A, B, C, DRB1 and DQB1; under 550 for DQA1; approximately 610 for DPA1; roughly 470 for DPB1. Because of strong linkage in the cohort, 5 or 6 DR-DQ haplotypes were treated as single units for association and clustering. Among 300 to 450 genotyped donors of the cohort, an average of approximately 230,000 unique TCR beta nucleotide sequences were sequenced per donor, roughly 20% of them non-productive.

This clone was seen just once. The antigen this receptor binds is unknown. Base qualities are not recorded, but no much larger clone differs from it by a single base. Study-level results and caveats: The sequencing pipeline was judged likely to have produced a cluster of highly shared sequence variants as a technical artifact. A later analysis reported that several top co-occurrence clusters appeared linked to parvovirus B19, influenza, CMV and Epstein-Barr virus. A later genetic analysis associated a missense DCLRE1C variant with V-gene and J-gene trimming of TCR beta chains, and an independent cohort replicated the association. At a false discovery rate of 0.05, a later analysis linked 15,000 to 20,000 TCR beta sequences to specific HLA alleles. A total of 150 to 200 TCR beta chains were listed by the study as associated with cytomegalovirus. In a later analysis, most CMV-associated TCR beta chains were found to appear HLA-restricted, with HLA associations seemingly driven largely by CMV exposure. The only immune exposure information available for the cohort was CMV serostatus. Strong co-occurrence of HLA alleles, especially DR and DQ, made assigning TCR associations to individual alleles difficult. In a later genetic analysis, fewer N-insertions in productive TCRs were reported among donors in an Asian-associated ancestry cluster than the approximately 670-donor mean. Only TCR beta chains were sequenced in this cohort, and the absence of alpha or paired-chain data limited detectable features. In a later analysis, TCR association rates were found to vary across HLA loci, with the most associated TCRs seen for DRB1 alleles and the fewest for HLA-C alleles. An earlier analysis of 450 to 750 of the donors showed that most TCR beta V segments appeared in productive rearrangements either about 90% or about 30% of the time, which broadly matched IMGT annotations. The earlier analysis of a few hundred of the donors excluded seventeen rarely observed V segments, including chromosome 9 orphons, because counts were too low. In a later analysis, HLA-associated TCR beta chains showed more clonal expansion and lower generation probabilities than non-associated chains that were equally common. The authors suggested that the approach could potentially be extended to other disease states and immunological phenotypes. Because the 87-base-pair reads could not distinguish some IMGT-functional V segments, including TRBV6-2 and TRBV6-3, those segments were excluded. Across donors, most TCR sequences were observed very rarely, whereas some public TCRs were present in many individuals. A further reported finding was that TCR beta sequences accurately predicted the HLA-A and HLA-B alleles for most subjects in the first cohort. The classifier was reported to diagnose cytomegalovirus status with high specificity and sensitivity in both the original and validation cohorts. Sequencing depth was assumed to be roughly uniform across donors in the presence/absence analyses, though that assumption may not hold. Linkage disequilibrium might explain the correlated functional status among segregating V segments, but an unknown experimental factor could not be ruled out. HLA typing was unavailable for some donors at each locus, so association tests used only the typed subset. In vitro tests confirmed that a few of the cytomegalovirus-associated TCR beta chains recognize cytomegalovirus antigens.

Library preparation used the immunoSEQ multiplex PCR assay. For the multiplex PCR, a mixture combining 60 forward primers for TCR Vbeta segments and 13 reverse primers for TCR Jbeta segments was used. The CDR3 region of rearranged TCR beta genes was amplified from genomic DNA by a multiplex PCR assay. On the Illumina HiSeq System, the amplified TCR beta libraries were sequenced as 87-base-pair reads. The paper's data handling went like this. In a later analysis, tens of millions of unique TCR beta chains were counted across the 500 to 850 repertoires, and roughly 10 million of these chains were shared by at least two donors. A nearest-neighbor algorithm error-corrected the raw reads and collapsed the reads into unique sequences, merging closely related sequences to remove PCR and sequencing errors. To assign V, D and J gene segments, CDR3 sequences were aligned to IMGT reference sequences. For a sequence to be retained, a match of at least six nucleotides was required to both a V gene segment and a J gene segment. Rearrangements were classified as productive when the CDR3 lacked stop codons and remained in frame with V and J, and all other rearrangements were classified as non-productive. Following IMGT convention, CDR3 was defined as the stretch from the second conserved V-encoded cysteine up to the conserved J-encoded phenylalanine. In an earlier analysis of roughly 610 of the donors, sequences lacking an unambiguous match to a single V gene segment were excluded. In an earlier analysis of some 590 of the donors, a V segment was called functional when productive rearrangements were above 56.7%, and segregating when the standard deviation between donors exceeded 5%. A statistical classification framework was developed to diagnose cytomegalovirus status using the catalog of TCR beta chain sequences. V and J gene assignment, in a later analysis, came from comparing TCR nucleotide sequences with IMGT/GENE-DB human TR gene sequences. Using the TCRdist pipeline, a later analysis assigned CDR3 sequences along with most-parsimonious VDJ recombination scenarios. In a later analysis, each TCR beta chain was defined by its CDR3 amino acid sequence together with its V-gene family, and reads without a unique V-gene family were excluded. To address suspected cross-contamination and a sequencing artifact, a later analysis removed 592 highly shared, low-generation-probability nucleotide sequences. For each public chain, a later analysis derived a clonal expansion index from normalized ranks of inferred template counts within each repertoire. A later analysis computed generation probabilities with a VDJ recombination model fitted to out-of-frame rearrangements, and checked the results against IGoR. In a later analysis, hypergeometric tests were used to score TCR-TCR, TCR-HLA and TCR-CMV co-occurrence, with a repertoire-size bias correction applied to TCR pairs. In a later analysis, false discovery rates were estimated by permuting HLA or CMV assignments 20 times. In a later analysis, co-occurring TCRs were grouped using DBSCAN, and TCRdist sequence similarity was added for clustering within HLA-allele-positive subsets. Co-occurrence clustering excluded repertoires with fewer than 30,000 or more than 120,000 public chains, plus five with anomalous nucleotide sharing. This immuneACCESS table, as held by TCRdb, lists in-frame sequences with V and J called but not all clones. Of the missing ones, under half trace to an unresolved V gene in checked studies; the others have no known cause. V, J and clone size reflect that table, while D and trimming were determined from the DNA. The sample includes over 95,000 clones, with about 76% observed a single time. The ten largest account for less than 15% of the sample.

The cohort was made up of roughly 670 healthy bone marrow donors. All cohort members were sampled while nominally healthy, although unrecorded immune exposures were likely present. The donor tested CMV seropositive and was one of the 289 seropositive cohort members. Every donor gave a peripheral blood sample, and the peripheral blood mononuclear cells from that sample were used for TCR beta sequencing. The Qiagen DNeasy Blood Extraction Kit was used to extract genomic DNA from the blood cell samples. CDR1 SGHRS and CDR2 YFSETQ are derived from the germline V gene. From cysteine to phenylalanine, the CDR3 is 14 amino acids long. Just the 42-base CDR3 DNA is kept, in frame starting at base 1. The V and J ends are trimmed by 2 bases and 2 bases, leaving 5 bases between them.

Material: PBMCs. The rearrangement combines TRBV5-1 with TRBJ2-6; confidence is insufficient to name the D gene. This clonotype was sampled from a woman aged 40-49 years in good health and CMV-seropositive. The sequenced DNA: TGCGCCAGCAGCTTAAGCACTGGGGCCAACGTCCTGACTTTC. It translates as CASSLSTGANVLTF.